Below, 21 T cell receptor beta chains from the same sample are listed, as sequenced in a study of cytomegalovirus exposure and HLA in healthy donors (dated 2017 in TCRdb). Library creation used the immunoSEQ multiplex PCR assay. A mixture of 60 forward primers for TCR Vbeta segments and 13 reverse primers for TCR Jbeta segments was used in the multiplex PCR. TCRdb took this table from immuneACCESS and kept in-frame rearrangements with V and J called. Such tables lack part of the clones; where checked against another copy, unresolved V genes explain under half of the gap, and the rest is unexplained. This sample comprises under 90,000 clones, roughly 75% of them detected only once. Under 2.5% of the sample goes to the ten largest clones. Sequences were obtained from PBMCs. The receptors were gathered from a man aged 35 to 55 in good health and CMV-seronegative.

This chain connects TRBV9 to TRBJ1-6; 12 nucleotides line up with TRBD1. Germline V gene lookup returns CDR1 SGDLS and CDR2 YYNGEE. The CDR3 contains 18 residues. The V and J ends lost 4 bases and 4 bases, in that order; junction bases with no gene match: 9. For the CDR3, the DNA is TGTGCCAGCAGCCCGGGACAGGGGGCCGCCTTTTATAATTCACCCCTCCACTTT. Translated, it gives CASSPGQGAAFYNSPLHF.

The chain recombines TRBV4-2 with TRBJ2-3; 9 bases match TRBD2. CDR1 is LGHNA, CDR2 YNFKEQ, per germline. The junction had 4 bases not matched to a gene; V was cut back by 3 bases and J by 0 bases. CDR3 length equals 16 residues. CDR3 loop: CASSQDGTSSTDTQYF. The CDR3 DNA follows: TGTGCCAGCAGCCAGGACGGGACTAGCAGCACAGATACGCAGTATTTT.

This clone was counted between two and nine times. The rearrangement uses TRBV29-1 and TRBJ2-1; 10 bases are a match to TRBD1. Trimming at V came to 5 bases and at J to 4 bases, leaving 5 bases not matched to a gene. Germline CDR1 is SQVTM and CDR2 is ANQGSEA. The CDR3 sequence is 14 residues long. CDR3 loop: CSVLGTGVYNEQFF. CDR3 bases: TGCAGCGTTCTCGGGACAGGGGTATACAATGAGCAGTTCTTC.

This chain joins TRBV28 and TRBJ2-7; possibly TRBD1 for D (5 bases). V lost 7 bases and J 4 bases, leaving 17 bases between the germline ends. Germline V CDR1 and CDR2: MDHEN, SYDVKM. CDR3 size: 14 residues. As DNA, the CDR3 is TGTGCCAGCACCAGGCCCGCCAAGGGGTACGAGCAGTACTTC. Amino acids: CASTRPAKGYEQYF.

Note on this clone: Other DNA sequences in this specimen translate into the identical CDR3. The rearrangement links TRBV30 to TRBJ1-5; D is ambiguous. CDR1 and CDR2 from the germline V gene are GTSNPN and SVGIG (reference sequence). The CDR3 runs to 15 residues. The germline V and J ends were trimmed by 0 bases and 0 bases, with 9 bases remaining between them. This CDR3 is CAWSVGQYSNQPQHF. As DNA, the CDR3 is TGTGCCTGGAGTGTGGGCCAGTATAGCAATCAGCCCCAGCATTTT. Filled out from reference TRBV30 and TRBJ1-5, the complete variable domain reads SQTIHQWPATLVQPVGSPLSLECTVEGTSNPNLYWYRQAAGRGLQLLFYSVGIGQISSEVPQNLSASRPQDRQFILSSKKLLLSDSGFYLCAWSVGQYSNQPQHFGDGTRLSIL.

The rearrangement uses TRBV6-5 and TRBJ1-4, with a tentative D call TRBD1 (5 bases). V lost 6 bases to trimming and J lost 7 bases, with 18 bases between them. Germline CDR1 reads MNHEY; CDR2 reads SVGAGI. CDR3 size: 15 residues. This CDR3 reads CASRPRGVRGEKLFF. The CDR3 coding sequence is TGTGCCAGCAGGCCACGGGGGGTTAGGGGTGAAAAACTGTTTTTT.

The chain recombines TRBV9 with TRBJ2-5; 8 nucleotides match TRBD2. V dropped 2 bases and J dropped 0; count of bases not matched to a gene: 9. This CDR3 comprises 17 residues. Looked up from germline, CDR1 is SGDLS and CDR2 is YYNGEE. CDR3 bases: TGTGCCAGCAGCGTGGGTATGGCTAGCGGGTACCAAGAGACCCAGTACTTC. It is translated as CASSVGMASGYQETQYF.

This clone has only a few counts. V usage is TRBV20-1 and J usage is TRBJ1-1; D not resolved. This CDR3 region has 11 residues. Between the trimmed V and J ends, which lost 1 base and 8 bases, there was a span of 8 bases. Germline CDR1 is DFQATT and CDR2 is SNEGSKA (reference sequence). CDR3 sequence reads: CSARVWQEAFF. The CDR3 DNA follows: TGCAGTGCTAGAGTGTGGCAGGAAGCTTTCTTT.

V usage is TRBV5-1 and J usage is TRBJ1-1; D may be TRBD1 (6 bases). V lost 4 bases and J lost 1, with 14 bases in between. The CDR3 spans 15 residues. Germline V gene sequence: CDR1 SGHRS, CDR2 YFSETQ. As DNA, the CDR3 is TGCGCCAGCAGCAGAACACAGGGTGGGAACACTGAAGCTTTCTTT. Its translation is CASSRTQGGNTEAFF.

CDR3 coding DNA: TGCGCCAGCAGCTTGGTTGCAGGGTCGAACTATGGCTACACCTTC. Encoded protein: CASSLVAGSNYGYTF. The gene calls are TRBV5-1 and TRBJ1-2; D possibly corresponds to TRBD1 (5 bases). Looked up from germline, CDR1 is SGHRS and CDR2 is YFSETQ. This CDR3 has 15 residues. V lost 0 bases and J 2 bases, leaving 11 bases between the germline ends.

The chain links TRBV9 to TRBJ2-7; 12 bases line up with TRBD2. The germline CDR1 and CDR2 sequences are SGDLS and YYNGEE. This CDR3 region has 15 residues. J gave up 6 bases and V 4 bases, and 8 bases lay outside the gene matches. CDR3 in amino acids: CASSPRLAGDGEQYF. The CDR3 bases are TGTGCCAGCAGCCCCCGACTAGCGGGAGACGGCGAGCAGTACTTC.

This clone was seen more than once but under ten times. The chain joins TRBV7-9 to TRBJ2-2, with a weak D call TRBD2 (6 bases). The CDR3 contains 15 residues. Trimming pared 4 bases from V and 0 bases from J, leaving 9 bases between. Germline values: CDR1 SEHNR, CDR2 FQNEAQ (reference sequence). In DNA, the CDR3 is TGTGCCAGCAGCTCTGCGGGGTCGAACACCGGGGAGCTGTTTTTT. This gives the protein CASSSAGSNTGELFF.

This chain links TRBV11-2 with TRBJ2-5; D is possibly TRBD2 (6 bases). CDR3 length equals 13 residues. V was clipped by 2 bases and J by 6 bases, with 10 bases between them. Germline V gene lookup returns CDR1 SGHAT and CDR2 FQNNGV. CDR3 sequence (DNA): TGTGCCAGCAGCTTAATGGCGGGGCAGACCCAGTACTTC. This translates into CASSLMAGQTQYF.

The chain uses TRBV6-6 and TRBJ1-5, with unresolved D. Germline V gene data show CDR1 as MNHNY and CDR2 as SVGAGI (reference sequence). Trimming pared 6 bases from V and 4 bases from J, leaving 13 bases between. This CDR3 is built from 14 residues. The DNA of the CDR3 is TGTGCCAGCAGAAATAGCGGGGTGAATCAGCCCCAGCATTTT. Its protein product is CASRNSGVNQPQHF.

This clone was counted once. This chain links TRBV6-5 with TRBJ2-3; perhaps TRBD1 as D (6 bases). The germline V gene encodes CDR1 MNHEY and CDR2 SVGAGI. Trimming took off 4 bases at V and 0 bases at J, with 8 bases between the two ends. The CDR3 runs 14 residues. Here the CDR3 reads CASSSGQSTDTQYF. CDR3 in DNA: TGTGCCAGCAGTTCCGGACAGAGCACAGATACGCAGTATTTT.

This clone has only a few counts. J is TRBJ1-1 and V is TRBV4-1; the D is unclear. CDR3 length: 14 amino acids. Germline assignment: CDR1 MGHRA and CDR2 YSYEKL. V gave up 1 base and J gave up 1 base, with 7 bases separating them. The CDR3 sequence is CASSQAPRNTEAFF. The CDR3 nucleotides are TGCGCCAGCAGCCAAGCTCCGAGGAACACTGAAGCTTTCTTT.

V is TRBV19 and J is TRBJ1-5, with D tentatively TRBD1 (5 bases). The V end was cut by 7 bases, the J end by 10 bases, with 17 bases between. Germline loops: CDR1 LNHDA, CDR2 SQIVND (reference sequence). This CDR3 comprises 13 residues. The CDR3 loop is CASNSRAGGPQHF. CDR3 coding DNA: TGTGCCAGTAATTCGCGGGCCGGGGGACCCCAGCATTTT. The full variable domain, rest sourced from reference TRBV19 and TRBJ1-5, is DGGITQSPKYLFRKEGQNVTLSCEQNLNHDAMYWYRQDPGQGLRLIYYSQIVNDFQKGDIAEGYSVSREKKESFPLTVTSAQKNPTAFYLCASNSRAGGPQHFGDGTRLSIL.

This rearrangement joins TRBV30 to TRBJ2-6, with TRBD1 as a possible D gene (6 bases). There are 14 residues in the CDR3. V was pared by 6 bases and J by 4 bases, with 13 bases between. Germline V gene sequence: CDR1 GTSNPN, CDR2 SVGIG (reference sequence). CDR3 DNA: TGTGCCTGCCCCCAGGGGCCCGGGGCCAACGTCCTGACTTTC. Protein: CACPQGPGANVLTF.

CDR3 bases: TGTGCCGGGGCTGACAGCTCCTACGAGCAGTACTTC. Encoded protein: CAGADSSYEQYF. The genes are TRBV30 and TRBJ2-7; maybe TRBD1 (5 bases). Between the trimmed V and J ends, which lost 8 bases and 0 bases, there was a span of 11 bases. This CDR3 spans 12 amino acids. Germline V gene lookup returns CDR1 GTSNPN and CDR2 SVGIG (reference sequence).

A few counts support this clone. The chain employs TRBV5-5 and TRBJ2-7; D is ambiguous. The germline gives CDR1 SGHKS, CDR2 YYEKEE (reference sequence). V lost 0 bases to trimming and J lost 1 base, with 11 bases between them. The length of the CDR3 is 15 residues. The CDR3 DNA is TGTGCCAGCAGCTTGGCTTCGGGTTCTTCCTACGAGCAGTACTTC. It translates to CASSLASGSSYEQYF. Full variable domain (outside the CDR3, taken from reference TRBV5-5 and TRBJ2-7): DAGVTQSPTHLIKTRGQQVTLRCSPISGHKSVSWYQQVLGQGPQFIFQYYEKEERGRGNFPDRFSARQFPNYSSELNVNALLLGDSALYLCASSLASGSSYEQYFGPGTRLTVT.

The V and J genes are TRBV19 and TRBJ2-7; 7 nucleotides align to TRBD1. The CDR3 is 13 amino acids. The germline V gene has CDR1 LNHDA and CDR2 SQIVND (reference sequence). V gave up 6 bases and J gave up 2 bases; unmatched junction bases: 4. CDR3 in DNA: TGTGCCAGTAGCCTCGACAGGGCCTACGAGCAGTACTTC. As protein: CASSLDRAYEQYF.